These T cell receptor beta chains were read from a single sample in a study of shared clonotypes between healthy human individuals. TCRdb keeps only in-frame clones here, not all; method: immunoSEQ multiplex PCR. The top ten clones hold 0.36% of a sample with 1,400,000 or so clones, 98% to 99% of them seen once. The material sequenced was naive CD4+ T cells sorted from blood. The receptors derive from a man younger than 45 in good health. Both conserved end residues are part of each CDR3. A D gene is named only where the DNA matches it firmly. Rows give clone size only sometimes, using once, few, many, or a class for an expanded clone.

D gene	V gene	J gene	clone size	CDR3 DNA	CDR3 protein
-	TRBV18	TRBJ2-7	-	TGTGCCAGCCCATGGGACGGCTACGAGCAGTACTTC	CASPWDGYEQYF
TRBD1	TRBV7-6	TRBJ2-5	-	TGTGCCAGCAGCTTACAAATCCCCGGGACAGGGAAAGAGACCCAGTACTTC	CASSLQIPGTGKETQYF
-	TRBV6-5	TRBJ2-7	-	TGTGCCAGCAGTTCGGAGGGATGGTACGAGCAGTACTTC	CASSSEGWYEQYF
-	TRBV18	TRBJ2-1	-	TGTGCCAGCTCACCCCTCGGCAGTCTGAGCTCCTACAATGAGCAGTTCTTC	CASSPLGSLSSYNEQFF
-	TRBV7-9	TRBJ1-5	-	TGTGCCAGCAGCTTAAATTCGGGCAATCAGCCCCAGCATTTT	CASSLNSGNQPQHF
-	TRBV29-1	TRBJ1-3	-	TGCAGCGTTGCTACAGGACACGTTGGAAACACCATATATTTT	CSVATGHVGNTIYF
TRBD1	TRBV7-9	TRBJ2-7	-	TGTGCCAGCAGCTATACGACAGGGGACCTTTACGAGCAGTACTTC	CASSYTTGDLYEQYF
TRBD2	TRBV18	TRBJ2-5	-	TGTGCCAGCTCACCACCGGATTCAACTAGCGGGAGGAAAGAGACCCAGTACTTC	CASSPPDSTSGRKETQYF
-	TRBV18	TRBJ2-1	-	TGTGCCAGCTCGGACTCCCTTCCCAATGAGCAGTTCTTC	CASSDSLPNEQFF
TRBD1	TRBV10-1	TRBJ1-3	-	TGCGCCAGCAGTGGGACAGGGACCTCTGGAAACACCATATATTTT	CASSGTGTSGNTIYF
TRBD2	TRBV5-1	TRBJ2-7	-	TGCGCCAGCGGGGGAGGGATCCGACTAGCGGGAGCCCTACCCTACGAGCAGTACTTC	CASGGGIRLAGALPYEQYF
-	TRBV28	TRBJ1-1	-	TGTGCCAGCAGTTTACTCGGGCCCACTGAAGCTTTCTTT	CASSLLGPTEAFF
-	TRBV9	TRBJ1-2	-	TGTGCCAGCAGCGTCGAACAGGGTACATGGGATGGCTACACCTTC	CASSVEQGTWDGYTF
TRBD1	TRBV28	TRBJ1-1	-	TGTGCCAGCAGTTCTCCGGGACAGGAAGCTTTCTTT	CASSSPGQEAFF
-	TRBV7-9	TRBJ2-7	-	TGTGCCAGCAGCTTCGTCCTTGGGGGCTACGAGCAGTACTTC	CASSFVLGGYEQYF
-	TRBV7-2	TRBJ1-2	-	TGTGCCAGCAGCTTAATTGAGTCCAACTATGGCTACACCTTC	CASSLIESNYGYTF
-	TRBV6-5	TRBJ2-1	once	TGTGCCAGCAGTTTATGGGGATCCGAGCAGTTCTTC	CASSLWGSEQFF
-	TRBV19	TRBJ1-2	-	TGTGCCAGTAGTATAGGTGCAGGGAGAAAAACTAACTATGGCTACACCTTC	CASSIGAGRKTNYGYTF
-	TRBV18	TRBJ1-2	-	TGTGCCAGCTCACCACTGGCGGGCGAGGGCTACACCTTC	CASSPLAGEGYTF
-	TRBV19	TRBJ1-2	once	TGTGCCAGTAGTCCCCAAGAAGCCGCCGGGGAGAACTATGGCTACACCTTC	CASSPQEAAGENYGYTF
-	TRBV5-5	TRBJ2-2	-	TGTGCCAGCAGGAACCCGAAACCCCCTGGTCTGATTCCCGGGGAGCTGTTTTTT	CASRNPKPPGLIPGELFF
-	TRBV11-2	TRBJ2-7	-	TGTGCCAGCAGCTTAGGACTACCCTCCTACGAGCAGTACTTC	CASSLGLPSYEQYF
TRBD1	TRBV2	TRBJ2-2	-	TGTGCCAGCAGGGACAGGGGAAACACCGGGGAGCTGTTTTTT	CASRDRGNTGELFF
-	TRBV2	TRBJ2-7	-	TGTGCCAGCAGTGGTGGCAGACTTTACGAGCAGTACTTC	CASSGGRLYEQYF
-	TRBV11-2	TRBJ2-7	-	TGTGCCAGCAGCTTAGTCCAGGGCAGCTCCTACGAGCAGTACTTC	CASSLVQGSSYEQYF
TRBD1	TRBV9	TRBJ1-3	-	TGTGCCAGCAGCCCGATCGCCGGGACAGCCTCTGGAAACACCATATATTTT	CASSPIAGTASGNTIYF
-	TRBV19	TRBJ2-1	-	TGTGCCAGTGGGAACACCGGGACCCCAGACAATGAGCAGTTCTTC	CASGNTGTPDNEQFF